The entry that follows covers one T cell receptor beta chain sequence. Its antigen remains unidentified. Nothing much larger sits one base from this clone, and base qualities are not available. Library generation was performed with the immunoSEQ multiplex PCR assay. The authors' analysis ran thus. Repertoire overlap between subsets was quantified using the Chao-Jaccard similarity index and counts of shared clonotypes. The table was pulled from immuneACCESS by TCRdb, which kept in-frame rearrangements only. Such tables lose some clones; where checked, under half of the loss comes from unresolved V genes, and the rest has no known cause. The V and J calls and clone size come from that table; D and trimming were worked out from the DNA. For this sample there are over 75,000 clones; 83% appear just once. The ten most abundant clones make up about 0.5% of the sample. The record originates from a study of CD4 T cell repertoires in COVID-19 (dated by TCRdb to about 2021). At the level of the whole study: For cross-reactivity analysis, CFSE-low cells were expanded with IL-2 for around 11 days and were then relabeled and restimulated with spike proteins from other coronaviruses. TCR Vbeta repertoire analysis of SARS-CoV-2-reactive T cells was conducted at the subset level in a few recovered individuals. In COVID-19-recovered individuals, the study described naturally processed CD4+ T cell responses to SARS-CoV-2 spike and nucleoprotein and used TCR Vbeta sequencing to evaluate clonal composition.

Sequences SQVTM (CDR1) and ANQGSEA (CDR2) are obtained from the germline V gene. From the cysteine through the phenylalanine, the CDR3 covers 14 amino acids. Kept here is only the CDR3 DNA, which spans 42 bases and is read in frame from base 1. V loses 4 bases, J loses 1 base, and the germline ends lie 13 bases apart. General study outcomes and caveats: Between about 6 and 28% of SARS-CoV-2 clonotypes were also detected in secondary cultures stimulated with SARS-CoV and/or HKU1 spike, a finding consistent with cross-reactivity. Several of the most expanded SARS-CoV-2-reactive clonotypes were present in two or all three memory subsets, which suggests intraclonal diversification.

According to the study, the label for this sample's time point signals: sample from a COVID-19-recovered individual after infection. The donors were patients who had recovered from mild-to-severe COVID-19. Memory T cell samples that were not cultured were sequenced immediately after ex vivo isolation. CD4+ total memory, central memory, effector memory and circulating T follicular helper cells were isolated from peripheral blood mononuclear cells. This TCR derives from a human donor who had COVID-19. This receptor chain uses TRBV29-1 and TRBJ2-5; confidence is insufficient to name the D gene. The material was CD4+ T cells from peripheral blood, obtained after recovery from COVID-19. In nucleotide form, the sequence is TGCAGCGTTGTTCGGGCGCCCGGCCAAGAGACCCAGTACTTC. Its protein reads: CSVVRAPGQETQYF.